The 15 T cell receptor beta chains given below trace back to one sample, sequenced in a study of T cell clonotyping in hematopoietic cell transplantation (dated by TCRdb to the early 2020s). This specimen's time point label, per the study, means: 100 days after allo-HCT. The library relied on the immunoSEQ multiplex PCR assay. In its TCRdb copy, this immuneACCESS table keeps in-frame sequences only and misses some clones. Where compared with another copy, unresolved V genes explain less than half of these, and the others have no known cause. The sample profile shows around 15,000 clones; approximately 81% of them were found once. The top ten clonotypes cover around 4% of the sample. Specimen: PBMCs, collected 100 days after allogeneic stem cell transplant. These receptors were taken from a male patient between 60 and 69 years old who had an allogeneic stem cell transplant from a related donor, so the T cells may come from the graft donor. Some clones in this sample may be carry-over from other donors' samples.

The CDR3 region has the DNA TGTGCCAGCAGTTCCGGGACAGGCCGTATCGATAAGCAGAACGAGCAGTACTTC. Protein sequence: CASSSGTGRIDKQNEQYF. This chain links TRBV28 with TRBJ2-7; 8 nucleotides align to TRBD1. CDR1 MDHEN and CDR2 SYDVKM come from the germline V gene. V was pared by 4 bases and J by 5 bases, with 19 bases of the junction left unmatched. The CDR3 is 18 amino acids.

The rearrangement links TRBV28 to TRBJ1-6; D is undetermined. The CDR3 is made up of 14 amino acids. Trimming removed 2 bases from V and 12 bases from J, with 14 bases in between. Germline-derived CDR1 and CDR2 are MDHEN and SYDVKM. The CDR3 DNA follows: TGTGCCAGCAGTTTACGTAGCTCCTCAGGACCCCTCCACTTT. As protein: CASSLRSSSGPLHF.

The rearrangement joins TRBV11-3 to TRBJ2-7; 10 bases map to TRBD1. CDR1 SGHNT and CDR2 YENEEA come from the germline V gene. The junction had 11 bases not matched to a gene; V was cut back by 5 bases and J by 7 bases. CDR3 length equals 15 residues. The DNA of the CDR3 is TGTGCCAGCAGCCTCGCCGGGACAGGGGCATATGAGCAGTACTTC. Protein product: CASSLAGTGAYEQYF.

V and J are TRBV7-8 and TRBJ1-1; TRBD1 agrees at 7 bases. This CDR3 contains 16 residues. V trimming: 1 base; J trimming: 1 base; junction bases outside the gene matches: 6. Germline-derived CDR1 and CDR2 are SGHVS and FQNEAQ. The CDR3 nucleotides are TGTGCCAGCAGCTTAGTCCAGACAGGGACGAACACTGAAGCTTTCTTT. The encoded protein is CASSLVQTGTNTEAFF.

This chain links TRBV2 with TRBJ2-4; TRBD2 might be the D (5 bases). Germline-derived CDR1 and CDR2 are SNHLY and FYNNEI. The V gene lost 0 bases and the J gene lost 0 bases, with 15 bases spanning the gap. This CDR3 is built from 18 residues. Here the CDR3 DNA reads TGTGCCAGCAGTGAAGCGCCCGGGAAAAGCTTAGCCAAAAACATTCAGTACTTC. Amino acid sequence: CASSEAPGKSLAKNIQYF.

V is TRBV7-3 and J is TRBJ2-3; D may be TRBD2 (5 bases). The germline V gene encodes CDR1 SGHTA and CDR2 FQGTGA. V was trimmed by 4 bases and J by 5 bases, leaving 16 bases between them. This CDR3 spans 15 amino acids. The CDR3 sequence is CASSSFSGAVDTQYF. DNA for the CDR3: TGTGCCAGCAGCTCCTTCAGCGGCGCAGTAGATACGCAGTATTTT.

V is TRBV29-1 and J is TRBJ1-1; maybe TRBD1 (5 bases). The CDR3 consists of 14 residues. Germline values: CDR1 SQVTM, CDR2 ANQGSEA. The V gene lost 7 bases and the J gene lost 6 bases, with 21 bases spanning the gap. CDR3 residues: CSARGSRLNAEAFF. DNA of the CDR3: TGCAGCGCCCGGGGCAGTCGGCTTAACGCTGAAGCTTTCTTT.

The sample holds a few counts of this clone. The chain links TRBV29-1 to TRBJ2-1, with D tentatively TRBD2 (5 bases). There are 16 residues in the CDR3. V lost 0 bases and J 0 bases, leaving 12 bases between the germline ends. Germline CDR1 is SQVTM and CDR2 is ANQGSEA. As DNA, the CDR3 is TGCAGCGTTGAAGATCCCGGAACTAGCTCCTACAATGAGCAGTTCTTC. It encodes CSVEDPGTSSYNEQFF.

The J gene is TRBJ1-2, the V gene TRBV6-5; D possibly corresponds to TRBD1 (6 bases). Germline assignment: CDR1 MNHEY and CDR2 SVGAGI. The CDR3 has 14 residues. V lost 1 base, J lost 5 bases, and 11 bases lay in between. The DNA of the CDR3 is TGTGCCAGCAGTTACTACTCCGGGACATATGGCTACACCTTC. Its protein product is CASSYYSGTYGYTF.

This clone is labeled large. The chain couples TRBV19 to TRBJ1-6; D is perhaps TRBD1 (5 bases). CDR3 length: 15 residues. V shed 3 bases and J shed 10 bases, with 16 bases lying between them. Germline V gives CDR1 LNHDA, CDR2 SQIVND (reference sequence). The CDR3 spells CASSIWAGRDSPLHF. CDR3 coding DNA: TGTGCCAGTAGTATCTGGGCAGGGCGGGACTCACCCCTCCACTTT.

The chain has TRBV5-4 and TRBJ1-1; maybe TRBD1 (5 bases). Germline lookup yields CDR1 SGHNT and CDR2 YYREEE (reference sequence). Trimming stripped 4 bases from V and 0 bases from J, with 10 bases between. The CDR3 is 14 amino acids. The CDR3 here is CASSPDSLNTEAFF. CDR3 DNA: TGTGCCAGCAGCCCCGACAGTTTGAACACTGAAGCTTTCTTT. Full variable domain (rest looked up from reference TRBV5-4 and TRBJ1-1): ETGVTQSPTHLIKTRGQQVTLRCSSQSGHNTVSWYQQALGQGPQFIFQYYREEENGRGNFPPRFSGLQFPNYSSELNVNALELDDSALYLCASSPDSLNTEAFFGQGTRLTVV.

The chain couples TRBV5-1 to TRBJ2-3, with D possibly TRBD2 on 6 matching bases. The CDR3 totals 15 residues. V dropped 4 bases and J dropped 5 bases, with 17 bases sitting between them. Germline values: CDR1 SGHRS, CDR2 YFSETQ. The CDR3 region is CASSVAGTSVDTQYF. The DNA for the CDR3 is TGCGCCAGCAGCGTCGCCGGGACTTCGGTAGATACGCAGTATTTT. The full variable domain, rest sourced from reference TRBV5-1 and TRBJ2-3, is KAGVTQTPRYLIKTRGQQVTLSCSPISGHRSVSWYQQTPGQGLQFLFEYFSETQRNKGNFPGRFSGRQFSNSRSEMNVSTLELGDSALYLCASSVAGTSVDTQYFGPGTRLTVL.

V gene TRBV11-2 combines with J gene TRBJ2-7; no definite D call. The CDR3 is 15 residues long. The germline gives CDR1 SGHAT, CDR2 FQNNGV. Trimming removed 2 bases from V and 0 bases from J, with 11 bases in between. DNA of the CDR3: TGTGCCAGCAGCTTAAACGCTCTCAGCTCCTACGAGCAGTACTTC. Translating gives CASSLNALSSYEQYF.

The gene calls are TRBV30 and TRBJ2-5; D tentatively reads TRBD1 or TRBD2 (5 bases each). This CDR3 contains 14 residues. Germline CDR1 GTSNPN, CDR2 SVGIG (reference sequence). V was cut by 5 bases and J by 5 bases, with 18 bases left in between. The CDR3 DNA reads TGTGCCTGGGATGCCGGTGGGGGTCGGGAGACCCAGTACTTC. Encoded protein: CAWDAGGGRETQYF.

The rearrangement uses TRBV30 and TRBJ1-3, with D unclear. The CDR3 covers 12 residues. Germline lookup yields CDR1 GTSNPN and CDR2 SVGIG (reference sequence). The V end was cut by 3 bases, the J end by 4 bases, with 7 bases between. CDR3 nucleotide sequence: TGTGCCTGGAGCTACATGGGAAACACCATATATTTT. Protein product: CAWSYMGNTIYF.